One T cell receptor beta chain is described in this entry. Its antigen is not identified. This CDR3 is built from 16 residues. Germline assignment: CDR1 MNHEY and CDR2 SVGAGI. Trimming removed 0 bases at V and 1 base at J, with 12 bases between. This sample is drawn from a study of cytomegalovirus exposure and HLA in healthy donors. Study-level results: What was likely a sequencing artifact was a cluster of highly shared sequence variants.

A multiplex PCR was run with 60 Vbeta primers and 13 Jbeta primers. In the source study's methods: The count from a later analysis was tens of millions of unique TCR beta chains, about 10 million of them shared. Data came from immunoSEQ multiplex PCR; TCRdb stores just in-frame clones and leaves some out. That table gives V, J and clone size, and the DNA gave D and trimming. The sample has about 130,000 clones, almost 80% seen once. V is TRBV6-5 and J is TRBJ1-1; tentative D call: TRBD1 (5 bases). The sequencing input was PBMCs. The origin of this receptor is a female donor in good health and CMV-seronegative. CDR3 bases: TGTGCCAGCAGTTACTCGGGGGGGGACCCGAACACTGAAGCTTTCTTT. This encodes CASSYSGGDPNTEAFF.